This passage covers 20 T cell receptor beta chains from one sample sequenced in a study of T cell responses to AZD1222 COVID-19 vaccine. Profiling relied on immunoSEQ multiplex PCR, and the TCRdb table lists in-frame clones only, not all of them. The sample shows about 170,000 clones, over 80% of them seen only once. Sample: peripheral blood, taken 28 days after the second dose of the MenACWY control vaccine. The receptors were gathered from an adult who received the MenACWY meningococcal vaccine as a control.

The rearrangement joins TRBV27 to TRBJ2-7; 12 bases match TRBD2. This CDR3 comprises 17 residues. The ends lost 5 bases at V and 2 bases at J; junction bases unmatched: 10. Germline lookup yields CDR1 MNHEY and CDR2 SMNVEV (reference sequence). The CDR3 region is CASSTRTSGENPYEQYF. CDR3 nucleotides: TGTGCCAGCAGTACCCGGACTAGCGGGGAGAACCCCTACGAGCAGTACTTC.

This clone appeared a single time. The chain joins TRBV12-3 or TRBV12-4 to TRBJ2-4, with D uncertain. V was trimmed by 4 bases and J by 9 bases, leaving 13 bases between them. The CDR3 is 13 amino acids. CDR3 in amino acids: CASSSLPLGIQYF. The DNA for the CDR3 is TGTGCCAGCAGTTCTCTTCCCCTGGGCATTCAGTACTTC.

This chain uses TRBV3-1 (or the pseudogene TRBV3-2) with TRBJ1-1; D call uncertain. The CDR3 runs to 15 residues. Germline loops: CDR1 LGHDT, CDR2 YNNKEL (reference sequence). V lost 0 bases, J lost 4 bases, and 12 bases lay in between. CDR3 coding DNA: TGTGCCAGCAGCCAAGATGATTTAGGGTCCACTGAAGCTTTCTTT. Residues: CASSQDDLGSTEAFF.

J is TRBJ1-2 and V is TRBV19; D is uncertain. The CDR3 runs to 14 residues. CDR1 and CDR2 (germline): LNHDA, SQIVND (reference sequence). V was cut by 4 bases and J by 8 bases, with 17 bases left in between. CDR3 loop: CASSTQGRLNGYTF. DNA for the CDR3: TGTGCCAGTAGTACCCAAGGACGCCTCAACGGCTACACCTTC.

This clone was seen only once. The chain has TRBV3-1 (or the pseudogene TRBV3-2) and TRBJ2-7; 8 bases agree with TRBD2. Germline V gene data show CDR1 as LGHDT and CDR2 as YNNKEL (reference sequence). The CDR3 length is 13 residues. J lost 5 bases, V lost 4 bases, and 4 bases had no gene match. CDR3 sequence (DNA): TGTGCCAGCAGCCCGGGACTAGTCAACGAGCAGTACTTC. It specifies CASSPGLVNEQYF.

DNA of the CDR3: TGCGCCAGCAGCTTGGACAGGGCTGGAAACACCATATATTTT. Its translation is CASSLDRAGNTIYF. V and J are TRBV10-1 and TRBJ1-3; 8 positions match TRBD1. V gave up 6 bases and J gave up 2 bases; unmatched junction bases: 3. This CDR3 comprises 14 residues. Germline assignment: CDR1 WNHNN and CDR2 SYGVQD (reference sequence).

As concerns this clone: At one boundary the junction diverges from the germline segment, which might be a read error. The chain combines TRBV9 with TRBJ1-2; no firm D call. CDR1 and CDR2 (germline): SGDLS, YYNGEE. This CDR3 spans 13 amino acids. The CDR3 loop reads CTSSPRVGNGYTF. The CDR3 DNA follows: TGTACCAGCAGCCCCCGTGTGGGGAATGGCTACACCTTC.

The CDR3: CASSSQGNSYEQYF. The CDR3 DNA follows: TGTGCCAGCAGCTCACAGGGGAATTCCTACGAGCAGTACTTC. V is TRBV5-6 and J is TRBJ2-7, with 7 bases lining up with TRBD1. Germline V gene sequence: CDR1 SGHDT, CDR2 YYEEEE. V dropped 3 bases and J dropped 1; count of bases not matched to a gene: 4. The CDR3 is 14 amino acids.

CDR3 in DNA: TGCAGCGTTTCCGGGACAGGGTCCCACGAGCAGTACTTC. It encodes CSVSGTGSHEQYF. The chain employs TRBV29-1 and TRBJ2-7, with 9 positions matching TRBD1. The V gene end was trimmed by 5 bases and the J gene end by 5 bases; junction bases not matched to a gene: 7. Germline values: CDR1 SQVTM, CDR2 ANQGSEA. The CDR3 consists of 13 residues.

This rearrangement joins TRBV28 to TRBJ1-2; 8 bases are shared with TRBD1. Germline lookup yields CDR1 MDHEN and CDR2 SYDVKM. The CDR3 runs to 15 residues. The V and J ends lost 5 bases and 5 bases, in that order; junction bases with no gene match: 10. CDR3 sequence: CASSPQDRAFYGYTF. The CDR3 bases are TGTGCCAGCAGTCCCCAGGACAGGGCTTTTTATGGCTACACCTTC.

This rearrangement joins TRBV4-3 to TRBJ1-6; D may be TRBD1 (5 bases). CDR1 LGHNA and CDR2 YSLEER come from the germline V gene. Trimming shortened V by 4 bases and J by 0 bases, and 22 bases separated the two germline ends. CDR3 length equals 20 residues. CDR3 protein: CASSRDGGGTASSYNSPLHF. In DNA, the CDR3 is TGCGCCAGCAGCCGGGACGGAGGTGGGACCGCAAGCTCCTATAATTCACCCCTCCACTTT.

The chain is built from TRBV19 and TRBJ2-1; D uncertain. V lost 7 bases and J lost 6, with 7 bases in between. The CDR3 is made up of 11 amino acids. Looked up from germline, CDR1 is LNHDA and CDR2 is SQIVND (reference sequence). The CDR3 sequence: CASKLGNEQFF. Here the CDR3 DNA reads TGTGCCAGTAAATTAGGCAATGAGCAGTTCTTC.

V and J are TRBV10-3 and TRBJ2-3; 8 bases are shared with TRBD2. The CDR3 sequence is 16 residues long. The germline CDR1 and CDR2 sequences are ENHRY and SYGVKD. Unmatched junction bases numbered 11, after V lost 8 bases and J lost 1 base. The CDR3 bases are TGTGCCATCCGCGCCGGGGGGGTTAGGGGCACAGATACGCAGTATTTT. Translated, it gives CAIRAGGVRGTDTQYF.

The J gene is TRBJ2-7, the V gene TRBV7-6; 9 bases are a match to TRBD2. The CDR3 sequence is 15 residues long. Germline V lookup: CDR1 SGHVS, CDR2 FNYEAQ. V was clipped by 1 base and J by 6 bases; unmatched bases: 7. The CDR3 is CASSLGAGGLLEQYF. In DNA form, the CDR3 reads TGTGCCAGCAGCTTAGGGGCGGGAGGGCTGCTCGAGCAGTACTTC.

There are a few counts of this clone. The chain carries TRBV6-5 and TRBJ2-7; tentative D call: TRBD1 (6 bases). The CDR3 totals 13 residues. CDR1 is MNHEY, CDR2 SVGAGI, per germline. V lost 7 bases, J lost 5 bases, and 15 bases lay in between. Here the CDR3 reads CASNVRGVNEQYF. CDR3 DNA sequence: TGTGCCAGCAACGTCAGGGGTGTCAACGAGCAGTACTTC.

CDR3 bases: TGTGCCAGCACCGCACGGTCGAGCTCCTACGAGCAGTACTTC. Its translation: CASTARSSSYEQYF. The chain joins TRBV7-2 to TRBJ2-7; D is unclear. Looked up from germline, CDR1 is SGHTA and CDR2 is FQGNSA. CDR3 length equals 14 residues. Trimming left V 7 bases short and J 0 bases short, with 13 bases between. Full variable domain (remainder filled in from reference TRBV7-2 and TRBJ2-7): GAGVSQSPSNKVTEKGKDVELRCDPISGHTALYWYRQSLGQGLEFLIYFQGNSAPDKSGLPSDRFSAERTGGSVSTLTIQRTQQEDSAVYLCASTARSSSYEQYFGPGTRLTVT.

The chain couples TRBV6-2 or TRBV6-3 to TRBJ1-5, with TRBD1 as a possible D gene (5 bases). Germline V gene data show CDR1 as MNHEY and CDR2 as SVGEGT. This CDR3 has 15 residues. With 6 bases removed from V and 2 bases from J, the gap between germline ends came to 14 bases. The CDR3 DNA sequence: TGTGCCAGCAGCTCTAGCCGGGACCGCAATCAGCCCCAGCATTTT. It yields the protein CASSSSRDRNQPQHF.

The chain employs TRBV6-2 or TRBV6-3 and TRBJ2-7; D gene uncertain. Germline V lookup: CDR1 MNHEY, CDR2 SVGEGT. The CDR3 covers 15 residues. V lost 6 bases and J 0 bases, leaving 15 bases between the germline ends. CDR3 in amino acids: CASSDLSRSSYEQYF. CDR3 sequence (DNA): TGTGCCAGCAGCGACTTATCCAGGAGCTCCTACGAGCAGTACTTC.

The V gene is TRBV12-5, the J gene TRBJ2-1; 7 nucleotides line up with TRBD2. Germline V lookup: CDR1 LGHNT, CDR2 FRNRAP. V lost 3 bases to trimming and J lost 8 bases; unmatched junction nucleotides: 7. The CDR3 has 14 amino acids. CDR3 protein: CASGLAGFGDEQFF. The CDR3 coding sequence is TGTGCTAGTGGTTTAGCGGGGTTCGGAGATGAGCAGTTCTTC.

The CDR3 reads CASSVAWSSYNEQFF. In DNA form, the CDR3 reads TGCGCCAGCAGCGTTGCATGGAGCTCCTACAATGAGCAGTTCTTC. The V gene is TRBV5-1, the J gene TRBJ2-1; no firm D call. The germline V and J ends were trimmed by 4 bases and 0 bases, with 11 bases remaining between them. The germline V gene encodes CDR1 SGHRS and CDR2 YFSETQ. The CDR3 sequence is 15 residues long.